A selection of T cell receptor beta chains follows, all from one sample in a study of control samples from healthy donors and cancer patients. The method was immunoSEQ multiplex PCR; TCRdb's version includes in-frame clones alone and lacks a portion of them. The table lists 52,000 or so clones, 94% of them singletons, with almost 4% in the top ten. The sequenced sample was blood. The receptors originated from a man younger than 45 in good health. Each CDR3 is given with its conserved first and last residue. The order of the fields is CDR3 DNA, CDR3 protein, clone size, J gene, V gene, D gene. A D gene is named only where the DNA matches it firmly. Part of the rows lack a size; the others show once, few, many or a class for expanded clones.

CDR3 DNA: TGCGCCAGCAGCTTGGAGCGGGGGACTGAAGCTTTCTTT
CDR3 protein: CASSLERGTEAFF
clone size: -
J gene: TRBJ1-1
V gene: TRBV5-1
D gene: -

CDR3 DNA: TGCGCCAGCAGTGAGTGGGCTGGTATCCAAAATGAGCAGTTCTTC
CDR3 protein: CASSEWAGIQNEQFF
clone size: -
J gene: TRBJ2-1
V gene: TRBV10-1
D gene: -

CDR3 DNA: TGTGCCTGGAGTGCTAAAAAGAACACTGAAGCTTTCTTT
CDR3 protein: CAWSAKKNTEAFF
clone size: few
J gene: TRBJ1-1
V gene: TRBV30
D gene: -

CDR3 DNA: TGTGCCAGCAGCTTGCGACTTTATGGCTACACCTTC
CDR3 protein: CASSLRLYGYTF
clone size: -
J gene: TRBJ1-2
V gene: TRBV5-6
D gene: -

CDR3 DNA: TGTGCCAGCAGCTTAGATTCAGGGTCTCACCTCCTATATGGCTACACCTTC
CDR3 protein: CASSLDSGSHLLYGYTF
clone size: -
J gene: TRBJ1-2
V gene: TRBV11-2
D gene: -

CDR3 DNA: TGTGCCAGTAGTAGGGACAGGGTTTCACCCCTCCACTTT
CDR3 protein: CASSRDRVSPLHF
clone size: -
J gene: TRBJ1-6
V gene: TRBV19
D gene: TRBD1

CDR3 DNA: TGTGCCAGCCTTACAGGGACCACTGAAGCTTTCTTT
CDR3 protein: CASLTGTTEAFF
clone size: -
J gene: TRBJ1-1
V gene: TRBV7-9
D gene: -

CDR3 DNA: TGTGCCATCAGTGCGACGGGGAGCAATCAGCCCCAGCATTTT
CDR3 protein: CAISATGSNQPQHF
clone size: -
J gene: TRBJ1-5
V gene: TRBV10-3
D gene: -

CDR3 DNA: TGTGCCAGCAGCCTGGGGGGTATGGTTGTGCCCCAGCATTTT
CDR3 protein: CASSLGGMVVPQHF
clone size: -
J gene: TRBJ1-5
V gene: TRBV3-1/TRBV3-2
D gene: -

CDR3 DNA: TGCGCCAGCAGCCAGGAAGGTGGTGGCTATAATTCACCCCTCCACTTT
CDR3 protein: CASSQEGGGYNSPLHF
clone size: -
J gene: TRBJ1-6
V gene: TRBV4-3
D gene: -

CDR3 DNA: TGTGCCAGCAGCCTCATCCCCGTCTCTAGCGGGGTACCCGATACGCAGTATTTT
CDR3 protein: CASSLIPVSSGVPDTQYF
clone size: -
J gene: TRBJ2-3
V gene: TRBV5-8
D gene: TRBD2

CDR3 DNA: TGTGCCAGCAGCCTATTGGGTGGCAATCAGCCCCAGCATTTT
CDR3 protein: CASSLLGGNQPQHF
clone size: -
J gene: TRBJ1-5
V gene: TRBV7-2
D gene: -

CDR3 DNA: TGTGCCAGCAGCCAAGCCGGGGGCCGCGCTGGTGATTCTGGCTACACCTTC
CDR3 protein: CASSQAGGRAGDSGYTF
clone size: once
J gene: TRBJ1-2
V gene: TRBV3-1/TRBV3-2
D gene: -

CDR3 DNA: TGTGCCAGTTTTGACAGCGGCTCTGGAAACACCATATATTTT
CDR3 protein: CASFDSGSGNTIYF
clone size: -
J gene: TRBJ1-3
V gene: TRBV19
D gene: -

CDR3 DNA: TGCGCCAGCAGCCCCCGGACAGGCACTGACGAGCAGTACTTC
CDR3 protein: CASSPRTGTDEQYF
clone size: -
J gene: TRBJ2-7
V gene: TRBV4-3
D gene: TRBD1

CDR3 DNA: TGTGCCAGCTCGTCATCGGAGGGGATTCAAGAGACCCAGTACTTC
CDR3 protein: CASSSSEGIQETQYF
clone size: -
J gene: TRBJ2-5
V gene: TRBV25-1
D gene: -

CDR3 DNA: TGTGCCAGCTCACCAGGAGGCGGATATCAGCCCCAGCATTTT
CDR3 protein: CASSPGGGYQPQHF
clone size: -
J gene: TRBJ1-5
V gene: TRBV18
D gene: -

CDR3 DNA: TGTGCCACCAGGGAGCCGCGACCCCTGAATACGCAGTATTTT
CDR3 protein: CATREPRPLNTQYF
clone size: -
J gene: TRBJ2-3
V gene: TRBV24-1
D gene: -

CDR3 DNA: TGTGCCAGCAGCTTAGCGTTCGCGGGGGCCAGCACAGATACGCAGTATTTT
CDR3 protein: CASSLAFAGASTDTQYF
clone size: -
J gene: TRBJ2-3
V gene: TRBV7-2
D gene: -